This TCR beta chain came from a study of CXCR3 chemokines and chemotherapy response in bladder cancer. Via MiXCR, TCRdb re-called the PCR reads, giving one row per CDR3 protein. The sample gives roughly 2,700 distinct CDR3 sequences, around a tenth of which show up once; 30% to 40% is in the top ten. Germline CDR1 reads SGHDN; CDR2 reads FVKESK. The V end lost 0 bases, the J end lost 9 bases, and 6 bases lay between the germline ends. The CDR3 consists of 12 residues. This clonotype has only a few counts. The rearrangement uses TRBV14 and TRBJ2-1; D not resolved. This specimen was collected from a patient whose treatment included neoadjuvant chemotherapy. The origin of this receptor is a human donor with bladder cancer that responded to neoadjuvant chemotherapy. As DNA, the CDR3 is TGTGCCAGCAGCCAAGACAGGAGTGAGCAGTTCTTC. Translation: CASSQDRSEQFF.